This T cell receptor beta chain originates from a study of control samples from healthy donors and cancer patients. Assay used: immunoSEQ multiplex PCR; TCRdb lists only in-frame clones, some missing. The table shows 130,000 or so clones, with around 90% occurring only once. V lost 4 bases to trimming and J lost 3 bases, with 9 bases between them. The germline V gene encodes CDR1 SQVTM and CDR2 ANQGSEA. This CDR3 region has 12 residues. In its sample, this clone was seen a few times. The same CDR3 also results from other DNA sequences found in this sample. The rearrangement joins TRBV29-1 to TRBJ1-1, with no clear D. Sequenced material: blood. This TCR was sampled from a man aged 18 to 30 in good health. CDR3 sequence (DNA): TGCAGCGTTGGGGGTGGGGACACTGAAGCTTTCTTT. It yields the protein CSVGGGDTEAFF.